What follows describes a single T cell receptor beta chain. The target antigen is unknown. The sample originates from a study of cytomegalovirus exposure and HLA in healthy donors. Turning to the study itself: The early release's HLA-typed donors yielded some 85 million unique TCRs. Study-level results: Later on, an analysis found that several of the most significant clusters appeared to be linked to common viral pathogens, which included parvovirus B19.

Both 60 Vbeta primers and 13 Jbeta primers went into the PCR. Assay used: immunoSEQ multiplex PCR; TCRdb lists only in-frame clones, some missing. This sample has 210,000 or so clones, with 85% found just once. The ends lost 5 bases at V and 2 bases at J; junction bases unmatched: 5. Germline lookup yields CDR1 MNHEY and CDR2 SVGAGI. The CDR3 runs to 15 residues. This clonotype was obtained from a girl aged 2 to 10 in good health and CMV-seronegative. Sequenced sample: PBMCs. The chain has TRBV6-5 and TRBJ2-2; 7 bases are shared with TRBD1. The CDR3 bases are TGTGCCAGCAGTCCGACAGGGTTTAACACCGGGGAGCTGTTTTTT. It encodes CASSPTGFNTGELFF.